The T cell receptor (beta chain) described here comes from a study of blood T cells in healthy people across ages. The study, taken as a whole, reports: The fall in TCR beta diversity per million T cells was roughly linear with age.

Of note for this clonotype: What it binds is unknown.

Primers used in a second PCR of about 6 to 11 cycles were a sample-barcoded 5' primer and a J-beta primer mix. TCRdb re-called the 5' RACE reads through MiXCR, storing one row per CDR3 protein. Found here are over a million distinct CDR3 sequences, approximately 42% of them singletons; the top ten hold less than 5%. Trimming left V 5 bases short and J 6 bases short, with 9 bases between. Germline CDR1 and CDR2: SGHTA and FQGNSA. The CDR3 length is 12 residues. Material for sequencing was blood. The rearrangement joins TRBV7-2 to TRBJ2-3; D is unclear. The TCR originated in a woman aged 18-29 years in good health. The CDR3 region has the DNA TGTGCCAGCAGCGCCCATGACGATACGCAGTATTTT. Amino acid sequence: CASSAHDDTQYF.